This T cell receptor beta chain derives from a study of shared clonotypes between healthy human individuals. Clones were read by immunoSEQ multiplex PCR, and TCRdb kept only the in-frame ones, dropping some. This sample has 2,500,000 or so clones, with 80% to 95% found just once. The CDR3 is 14 amino acids. In germline, CDR1 is SGHAT, CDR2 FQDESV (reference sequence). V shed 6 bases and J shed 1 base, with 12 bases lying between them. Sequencing was done on a sample of naive CD4+ T cells from PBMCs. Noted subset: CD45RA+ positively selected. The TCR sequence derives from a man younger than 30 in good health. Some clones in this sample may be carry-over from other donors' samples. The rearrangement joins TRBV11-1 to TRBJ1-1; D is unclear. In DNA, the CDR3 is TGTGCCAGCAGTCCTGCCAGCTGGAACACTGAAGCTTTCTTT. Amino acids: CASSPASWNTEAFF. Filled out from reference TRBV11-1 and TRBJ1-1, the complete variable domain reads EAEVAQSPRYKITEKSQAVAFWCDPISGHATLYWYRQILGQGPELLVQFQDESVVDDSQLPKDRFSAERLKGVDSTLKIQPAELGDSAMYLCASSPASWNTEAFFGQGTRLTVV.